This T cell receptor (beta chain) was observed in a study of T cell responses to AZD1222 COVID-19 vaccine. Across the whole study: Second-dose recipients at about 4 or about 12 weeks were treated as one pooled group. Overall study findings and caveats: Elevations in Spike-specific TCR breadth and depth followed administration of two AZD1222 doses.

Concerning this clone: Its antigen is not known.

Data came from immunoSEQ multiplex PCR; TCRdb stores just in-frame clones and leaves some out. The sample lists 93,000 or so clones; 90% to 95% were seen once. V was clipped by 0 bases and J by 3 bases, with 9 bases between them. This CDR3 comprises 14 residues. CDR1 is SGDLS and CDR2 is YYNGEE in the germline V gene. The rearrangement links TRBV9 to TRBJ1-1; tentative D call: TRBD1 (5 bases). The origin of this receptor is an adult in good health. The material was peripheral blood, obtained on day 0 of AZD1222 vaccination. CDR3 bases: TGTGCCAGCAGCGTAGGCGTGGGGGACACTGAAGCTTTCTTT. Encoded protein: CASSVGVGDTEAFF.